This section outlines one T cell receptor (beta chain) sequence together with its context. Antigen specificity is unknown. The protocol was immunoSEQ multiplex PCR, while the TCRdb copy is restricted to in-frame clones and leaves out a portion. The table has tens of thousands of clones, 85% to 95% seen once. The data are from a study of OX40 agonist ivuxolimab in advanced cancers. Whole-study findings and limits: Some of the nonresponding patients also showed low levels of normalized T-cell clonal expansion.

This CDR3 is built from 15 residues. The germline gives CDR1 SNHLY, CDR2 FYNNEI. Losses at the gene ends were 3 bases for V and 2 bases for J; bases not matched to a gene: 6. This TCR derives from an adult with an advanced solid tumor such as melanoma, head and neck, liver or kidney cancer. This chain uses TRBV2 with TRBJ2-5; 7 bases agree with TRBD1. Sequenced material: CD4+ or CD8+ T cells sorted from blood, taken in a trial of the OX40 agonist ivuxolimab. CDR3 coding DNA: TGTGCCAGCAGTGAGGCGACAGGGAATCAAGAGACCCAGTACTTC. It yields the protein CASSEATGNQETQYF.